Listed here is a single TCR beta chain. Its specificity is not known. This could be a read error, since a much larger clone is one nucleotide away. The sample is drawn from a study of regulatory T cells in long-lasting Graves disease. The overall study: Positive TSH receptor antibodies alongside over 5 years of antithyroid drugs were what marked Graves' disease as persistent.

The CDR3 consists of 14 residues. The V gene's germline CDR1 is SGHAT and CDR2 FQNNGV. The germline V and J ends were trimmed by 1 base and 4 bases, with 10 bases remaining between them. Building the TCR beta libraries relied on iRepertoire HTBI primers, and CDR3 regions underwent Arm-PCR. TCRdb processed the multiplex PCR reads anew with MiXCR; each CDR3 protein has one entry. The sample yields a few hundred thousand distinct CDR3 sequences, around 22% seen once. General observations from the study: In persistent patients, shared public clonotypes (approximately 3,000) outnumbered those in new patients (approximately 970). Preferential use of TRBV28, TRBJ1-2 and TRBJ2-5 was seen in persistent disease.

Time point of the sample: persistent/refractory GD, antithyroid drugs over 5 years with positive TRAb. PBMCs were the source of the RNA used for TCR sequencing. Patients of an endocrinology department in Xi'an, China, were included. This chain links TRBV11-2 with TRBJ1-1; D might be TRBD1 (5 bases). The starting material was peripheral blood mononuclear cells (PBMCs), obtained when the disease was refractory, from a patient treated with antithyroid drugs. This sequence originates from a female donor with Graves disease. The CDR3 nucleotides read TGTGCCAGCAGCTTAGTCGGGGGGTGCACTGAAGCTTTCTTT. Translation gives CASSLVGGCTEAFF.